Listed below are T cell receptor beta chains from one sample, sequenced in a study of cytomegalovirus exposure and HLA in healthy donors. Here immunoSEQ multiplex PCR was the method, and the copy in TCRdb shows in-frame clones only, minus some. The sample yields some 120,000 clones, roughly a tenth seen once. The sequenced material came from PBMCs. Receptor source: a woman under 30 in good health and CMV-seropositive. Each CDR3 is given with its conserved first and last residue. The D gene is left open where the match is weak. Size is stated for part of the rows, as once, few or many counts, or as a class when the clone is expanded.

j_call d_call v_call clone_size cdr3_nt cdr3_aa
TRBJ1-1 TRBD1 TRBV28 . TGTGCCAGCAGTCAGGGGGAGGACAGGGGAGCTTTCTTT CASSQGEDRGAFF
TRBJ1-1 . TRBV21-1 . TGTGCCAGGGAGGGGGCAGTGAACACTGAAGCTTTCTTT CAREGAVNTEAFF
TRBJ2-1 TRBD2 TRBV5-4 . TGTGCCAGCAGTGTCATAGCGGGCAATGAGCAGTTCTTC CASSVIAGNEQFF
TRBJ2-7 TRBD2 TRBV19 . TGTGCCAGCGCCGGGACTAGCGGGACCTACGAGCAGTACTTC CASAGTSGTYEQYF
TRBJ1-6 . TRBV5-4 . TGTGCCAGCAGCTTAGGAGGGTACGATTCACCCCTCCACTTT CASSLGGYDSPLHF
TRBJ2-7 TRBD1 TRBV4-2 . TGTGCCAGCAGCCAAGATGGGGCCGGGACAGACGGTAACTCTCAGTACTTC CASSQDGAGTDGNSQYF
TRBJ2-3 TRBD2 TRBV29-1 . TGCAGCGTTCGCGGGAGGAGCACAGATACGCAGTATTTT CSVRGRSTDTQYF
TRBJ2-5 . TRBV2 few TGTGCCAGCAGTCGGTCTGGGAGAGAGACCCAGTACTTC CASSRSGRETQYF
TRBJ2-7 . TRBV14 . TGTGCCAGCAGCCCCTCGCCGACTGGATATTACGAGCAGTACTTC CASSPSPTGYYEQYF
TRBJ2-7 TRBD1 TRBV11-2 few TGTGCCAGCAGCATAAGGGACAGGGGGTTATACGAGCAGTACTTC CASSIRDRGLYEQYF
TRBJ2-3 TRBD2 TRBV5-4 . TGTGCCAGCAGCTGGGGGGGCGCGGGAGGGTTCACAGATACGCAGTATTTT CASSWGGAGGFTDTQYF
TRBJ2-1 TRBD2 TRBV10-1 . TGCGCCAGCATCTCGCGGGAGGCCAGCAGGGAGCAGTTCTTC CASISREASREQFF
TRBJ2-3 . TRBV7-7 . TGTGCTAGCAGCTTAGAGGACAGCTATACGCAGTATTTT CASSLEDSYTQYF
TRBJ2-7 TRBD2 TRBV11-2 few TGTGCCAGCAGCTTAGGCACTAGCGGGAGGGCTTCCGAGCAGTACTTC CASSLGTSGRASEQYF
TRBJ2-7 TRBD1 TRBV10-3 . TGTGCCATCAGTTGGGACAGGGACTACGAGCAGTACTTC CAISWDRDYEQYF
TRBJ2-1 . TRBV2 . TGTGCCAGCAATCTATTCGGGATTAGCTCCTACAATGAGCAGTTCTTC CASNLFGISSYNEQFF
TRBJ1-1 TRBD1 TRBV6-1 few TGTGCCAGCGAAGAGGACAGGGCGAACACTGAAGCTTTCTTT CASEEDRANTEAFF
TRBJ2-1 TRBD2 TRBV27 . TGTGCCAGCAGTTTAGGCGGGAGGGACTACAATGAGCAGTTCTTC CASSLGGRDYNEQFF
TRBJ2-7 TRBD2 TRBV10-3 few TGTGCCATCAGTGAGTCGGAGTCGGGGGGCTACGAGCAGTACTTC CAISESESGGYEQYF
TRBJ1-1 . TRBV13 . TGTGCCAGCAGCGTAGAGAACCAGTGGCGCGGGAACACTGAAGCTTTCTTT CASSVENQWRGNTEAFF
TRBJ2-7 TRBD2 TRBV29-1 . TGCAGCGTTGCCCTAGCGGGCGAGCAGTACTTC CSVALAGEQYF
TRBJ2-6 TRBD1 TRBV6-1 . TGTGCCAGCAAACTGACAGGGGTCCTGACTTTC CASKLTGVLTF